The rows below give T cell receptor beta chains drawn from one sample of a study of vaccination and CD4 T cells after COVID-19. For these receptors, no antigen is known. TCRdb re-analysed the PCR reads in MiXCR, keeping a single row per CDR3 protein. The top ten clones hold 20% to 30% of a sample with about 12,000 distinct CDR3 sequences, about 30% of them seen once. The sequenced sample consisted of cultured CD4+ T cells from blood. Receptors originate from a human donor with COVID-19. Each CDR3 is given with its conserved first and last residue. D genes are given only for firm matches. The size field is filled for only some rows; it gives once, few, many or a size class.

J: TRBJ2-5; size: -; length: 16; D: TRBD2; V: TRBV4-2; DNA: TGTGCCAGCAGCCAAGAAGGCGGGGGGGCCAGAGAGACCCAGTACTTC; CDR3: CASSQEGGGARETQYF
J: TRBJ2-2; size: few; length: 13; D: -; V: TRBV11-1; DNA: TGTGCCAGCAGCTTACGGTTTACCGGGGAGCTGTTTTTT; CDR3: CASSLRFTGELFF
J: TRBJ1-6; size: -; length: 16; D: -; V: TRBV6-1; DNA: TGTGCCAGCACCAAACAGGCGGGAGCAGGTAATTCACCCCTCCACTTT; CDR3: CASTKQAGAGNSPLHF
J: TRBJ1-5; size: few; length: 12; D: -; V: TRBV20-1; DNA: TGCAGTGCTAGAAGTGGGGATCAGCCCCAGCATTTT; CDR3: CSARSGDQPQHF
J: TRBJ1-5; size: -; length: 14; D: TRBD1; V: TRBV6-1; DNA: TGTGCCAGCAGTGATCTGACAGGGAAATCGGCCCCGGTGTTT; CDR3: CASSDLTGKSAPVF
J: TRBJ2-5; size: -; length: 15; D: -; V: TRBV10-1; DNA: TGCGCCAGCAGTGTGATTTCAGGAACCCAAGAGACCCAGTACTTC; CDR3: CASSVISGTQETQYF
J: TRBJ1-6; size: -; length: 17; D: -; V: TRBV25-1; DNA: TGTGCCAGCAGTGAATGGATAGGTCTCGGATATAATTCACCCCTCCACTTT; CDR3: CASSEWIGLGYNSPLHF
J: TRBJ2-6; size: -; length: 15; D: -; V: TRBV28; DNA: TGTGCCAGCAGGGGTTCTACATCTGGGGCCAACGTCCTGACTTTC; CDR3: CASRGSTSGANVLTF
J: TRBJ1-2; size: few; length: 13; D: -; V: TRBV20-1; DNA: TGCAGTGCCCTAGCAGACAGCTTCGAAGGCTACACCTTC; CDR3: CSALADSFEGYTF
J: TRBJ2-5; size: -; length: 17; D: TRBD2; V: TRBV6-2/TRBV6-3; DNA: TGTGCCAGCAGTTACTCACCTTCCGGGACTAGGATCCAGACCCAGTACTTC; CDR3: CASSYSPSGTRIQTQYF
J: TRBJ1-1; size: few; length: 14; D: -; V: TRBV19; DNA: TGTGCCAGTACCAAACAAGTGGTCGGCACTGAAGCTTTCTTT; CDR3: CASTKQVVGTEAFF
J: TRBJ1-3; size: few; length: 15; D: -; V: TRBV6-5; DNA: TGTGCCAGCAGTTACCCGAGGAGCTCTGGAAACACCATATATTTT; CDR3: CASSYPRSSGNTIYF
J: TRBJ2-1; size: -; length: 11; D: -; V: TRBV9; DNA: TGTGCCAGCAGCACCCGGGGCGAGCAGTTCTTC; CDR3: CASSTRGEQFF
J: TRBJ1-2; size: few; length: 13; D: TRBD1; V: TRBV9; DNA: TGTGCCAGCAGCGTATCAGGGGGCGGTGGCTACACCTTC; CDR3: CASSVSGGGGYTF
J: TRBJ2-3; size: -; length: 15; D: TRBD2; V: TRBV2; DNA: TGTGCCAGCAGCGTGACTAGCGGGAGCACAGATACGCAGTATTTT; CDR3: CASSVTSGSTDTQYF
J: TRBJ1-5; size: -; length: 16; D: -; V: TRBV20-1; DNA: TGCAGTGCTAGCCTCCGAAGTCGGTTTAGCAATCAGCCCCAGCATTTT; CDR3: CSASLRSRFSNQPQHF
J: TRBJ2-7; size: few; length: 15; D: -; V: TRBV6-1; DNA: TGTGCCAGCAGTGAAGTCCCCCCGGGGCCCTACGAGCAGTACTTC; CDR3: CASSEVPPGPYEQYF
J: TRBJ1-1; size: few; length: 11; D: -; V: TRBV20-1; DNA: TGCAGTGTTCCGAGGGGGACTGAAGCTTTCTTT; CDR3: CSVPRGTEAFF
J: TRBJ1-5; size: few; length: 14; D: -; V: TRBV10-3; DNA: TGTGCCATCAGTGCCGCAGATAAAAATCAGCCCCAGCATTTT; CDR3: CAISAADKNQPQHF
J: TRBJ2-5; size: -; length: 17; D: TRBD1; V: TRBV18; DNA: TGTGCCAGCTCACCCGCGCCCGGGACAGGGGACCAAGAGACCCAGTACTTC; CDR3: CASSPAPGTGDQETQYF
J: TRBJ1-6; size: -; length: 13; D: TRBD1; V: TRBV5-1; DNA: TGCGCCAGCAGACGACAGGGTGATTCACCCCTCCACTTT; CDR3: CASRRQGDSPLHF
J: TRBJ2-5; size: few; length: 15; D: TRBD2; V: TRBV5-5; DNA: TGTGCCAGCAGCTCTGGCCAGCGGGGAGCAGAGACCCAGTACTTC; CDR3: CASSSGQRGAETQYF
J: TRBJ1-3; size: -; length: 16; D: TRBD1; V: TRBV10-2; DNA: TGCGCCAGCAGAGATGGCCAGGGGGCAGCTGGAAACACCATATATTTT; CDR3: CASRDGQGAAGNTIYF
J: TRBJ2-5; size: -; length: 15; D: -; V: TRBV19; DNA: TGTGCCAGTAGTTCTCTCGGGGCCTCCAAAGAGACCCAGTACTTC; CDR3: CASSSLGASKETQYF
J: TRBJ2-3; size: few; length: 16; D: -; V: TRBV4-1; DNA: TGCGCCAGCAGCCAAGATCGCCCTACTAGCACAGATACGCAGTATTTT; CDR3: CASSQDRPTSTDTQYF
J: TRBJ1-6; size: -; length: 17; D: -; V: TRBV19; DNA: TGTGCCAGTGCTCCGGGCCCAAGGAGAATTGATAATTCACCCCTCCACTTT; CDR3: CASAPGPRRIDNSPLHF
J: TRBJ1-1; size: few; length: 14; D: TRBD1; V: TRBV2; DNA: TGTGCCAGCAGTCTTGGACAGGGGTACACTGAAGCTTTCTTT; CDR3: CASSLGQGYTEAFF
J: TRBJ2-1; size: once; length: 12; D: -; V: TRBV5-4; DNA: TGTGCCAGCAGCTTGGATCACAATGAGCAGTTCTTC; CDR3: CASSLDHNEQFF
J: TRBJ2-6; size: -; length: 17; D: TRBD2; V: TRBV30; DNA: TGTGCCTGGGGGAGGGGAAGAATGGGGTCTGGGGCCAACGTCCTGACTTTC; CDR3: CAWGRGRMGSGANVLTF
J: TRBJ2-3; size: -; length: 16; D: -; V: TRBV11-3; DNA: TGTGCCAGCAGCTTAGATGGGGCAGGGCGGACAGATACGCAGTATTTT; CDR3: CASSLDGAGRTDTQYF
J: TRBJ2-5; size: few; length: 14; D: -; V: TRBV2; DNA: TGTGCCAGCAGCCCTTGGCAGGGAGGAGAGACCCAGTACTTC; CDR3: CASSPWQGGETQYF
J: TRBJ1-2; size: -; length: 13; D: -; V: TRBV5-4; DNA: TGTGCCAGCAGCTATGACAAGGGGTATGGCTACACCTTC; CDR3: CASSYDKGYGYTF
J: TRBJ2-3; size: few; length: 15; D: TRBD2; V: TRBV24-1; DNA: TGTGCCACCAGTGATGCGGGACTAGCGGGGAATACGCAGTATTTT; CDR3: CATSDAGLAGNTQYF
J: TRBJ2-2; size: -; length: 16; D: TRBD2; V: TRBV24-1; DNA: TGTGCCACCAGTGATGGCCGCCCGGGGGGGCCCGGGGAGCTGTTTTTT; CDR3: CATSDGRPGGPGELFF
J: TRBJ1-2; size: large; length: 12; D: -; V: TRBV20-1; DNA: TGCAGTGCTCTAACAGCTTCATATGGCTACACCTTC; CDR3: CSALTASYGYTF
J: TRBJ1-4; size: once; length: 15; D: -; V: TRBV5-8; DNA: TGTGCCAGCAGCTTGGGACAGAGAACTAATGAAAAACTGTTTTTT; CDR3: CASSLGQRTNEKLFF
J: TRBJ1-2; size: -; length: 12; D: TRBD1; V: TRBV7-9; DNA: TGTGCCAGCAGCCCGACAGGGGTCGGCTACACCTTC; CDR3: CASSPTGVGYTF
J: TRBJ2-1; size: -; length: 15; D: TRBD2; V: TRBV4-1; DNA: TGCGCCAGCAGCCAAGGGACTAGCGGGGGGTGGGAGCAGTTCTTC; CDR3: CASSQGTSGGWEQFF
J: TRBJ2-2; size: few; length: 18; D: TRBD2; V: TRBV7-2; DNA: TGTGCCAGCAGCTTTTATCTAGCGGGGGGGCGCGGCACCGGGGAGCTGTTTTTT; CDR3: CASSFYLAGGRGTGELFF
J: TRBJ2-2; size: few; length: 15; D: -; V: TRBV12-3/TRBV12-4; DNA: TGTGCCAGCAGTTTGGCGGGGATAGACACCGGGGAGCTGTTTTTT; CDR3: CASSLAGIDTGELFF
J: TRBJ1-6; size: -; length: 16; D: -; V: TRBV20-1; DNA: TGCAGTGCCAGTGGGCGACACGGGACCGATAATACACCCCTCCACTTT; CDR3: CSASGRHGTDNTPLHF
J: TRBJ2-5; size: -; length: 14; D: -; V: TRBV12-3/TRBV12-4; DNA: TGTGCCAGCAGTCGTGGACAGCCCCAAGAGACCCAGTACTTC; CDR3: CASSRGQPQETQYF
J: TRBJ1-5; size: few; length: 15; D: TRBD1; V: TRBV2; DNA: TGTGCCAGCAGCGGTTGGGGACAGGGCAATCAGCCCCAGCATTTT; CDR3: CASSGWGQGNQPQHF
J: TRBJ2-3; size: -; length: 15; D: -; V: TRBV18; DNA: TGTGCCAGCTCACCCCTTACTGGGCTCTCAGATACGCAGTATTTT; CDR3: CASSPLTGLSDTQYF
J: TRBJ1-1; size: once; length: 13; D: -; V: TRBV9; DNA: TGTGCCAGCAGCGTCGGGCCCAACACTGAAGCTTTCTTT; CDR3: CASSVGPNTEAFF
J: TRBJ1-2; size: -; length: 13; D: -; V: TRBV19; DNA: TGTGCCAGTAGTATAAGGGCTCCGGTAAGCTACACCTTC; CDR3: CASSIRAPVSYTF
J: TRBJ2-2; size: -; length: 19; D: -; V: TRBV6-5; DNA: TGTGCCAGCAGTTACTCCACCCCAGGACTACGGACCGTCGACGGGGAGCTGTTTTTT; CDR3: CASSYSTPGLRTVDGELFF
J: TRBJ2-7; size: -; length: 10; D: -; V: TRBV6-4; DNA: TGTGCCAGCAGTTCGCGGGAGCAGTACTTC; CDR3: CASSSREQYF
J: TRBJ2-2; size: few; length: 14; D: -; V: TRBV2; DNA: TGTGCCAGCACGGGCGGTGTTGGGACCGGGGAGCTGTTTTTT; CDR3: CASTGGVGTGELFF
J: TRBJ2-1; size: -; length: 16; D: TRBD2; V: TRBV5-1; DNA: TGCGCCAGCAGACCGCCATGGGGGGGTTCCTACAATGAGCAGTTCTTC; CDR3: CASRPPWGGSYNEQFF